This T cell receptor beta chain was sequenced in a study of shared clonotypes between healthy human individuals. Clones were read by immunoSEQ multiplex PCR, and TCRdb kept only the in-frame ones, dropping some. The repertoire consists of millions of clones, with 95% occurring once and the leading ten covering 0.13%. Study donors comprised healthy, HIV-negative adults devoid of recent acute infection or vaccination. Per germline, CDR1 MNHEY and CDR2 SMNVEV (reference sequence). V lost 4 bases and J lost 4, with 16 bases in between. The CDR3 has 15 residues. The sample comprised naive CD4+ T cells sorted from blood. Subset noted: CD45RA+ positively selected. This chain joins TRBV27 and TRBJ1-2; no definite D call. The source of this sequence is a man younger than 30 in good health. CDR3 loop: CASSSTTRTAYGYTF. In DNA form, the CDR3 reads TGTGCCAGCAGTTCGACGACTCGAACGGCCTATGGCTACACCTTC.